Below are 21 T cell receptor beta chains sequenced from a single sample in a study of T cells in tumors after PD-1 blockade. TCRdb's table, derived via immunoSEQ multiplex PCR, lists solely in-frame clones and lacks some. Of about 14,000 clones in the sample, around 70% were seen once. The sequenced sample was tumor tissue, obtained after anti-PD-1 treatment. The receptors shown here come from a human donor with cutaneous squamous cell carcinoma.

This clone is a singleton in its sample. The rearrangement links TRBV28 to TRBJ2-1; 12 nucleotides line up with TRBD2. Per germline, CDR1 MDHEN and CDR2 SYDVKM. The CDR3 covers 15 residues. With V trimmed by 6 bases and J by 7 bases, 7 bases remained unmatched. CDR3 nucleotide sequence: TGTGCCAGCAGGATACTAGCGGGAGGCAGAAATGAGCAGTTCTTC. As protein: CASRILAGGRNEQFF.

The V gene is TRBV27, the J gene TRBJ2-7; 9 nucleotides match TRBD1. The CDR3 runs to 16 residues. V was clipped by 5 bases and J by 6 bases; unmatched bases: 14. Germline V gene sequence: CDR1 MNHEY, CDR2 SMNVEV (reference sequence). The CDR3 DNA reads as TGTGCCAGCAGTCCCCCCCACGCCGGGACAGGGCGCGAGCAGTACTTC. Translating gives CASSPPHAGTGREQYF.

This clone rates as medium-sized (0.01 to 0.1%). The chain combines TRBV19 with TRBJ2-6; D uncertain. Germline V lookup: CDR1 LNHDA, CDR2 SQIVND (reference sequence). This CDR3 has 15 residues. Trimming removed 9 bases from V and 0 bases from J, with 12 bases in between. CDR3 sequence reads: CASRQDHSGANVLTF. In DNA, the CDR3 is TGTGCCAGCAGGCAGGACCACTCTGGGGCCAACGTCCTGACTTTC.

This chain connects TRBV7-2 to TRBJ1-2; D remains ambiguous. The germline V and J ends were trimmed by 3 bases and 0 bases, with 11 bases remaining between them. Germline assignment: CDR1 SGHTA and CDR2 FQGNSA. This CDR3 has 15 residues. CDR3 residues: CASSFDPNPNYGYTF. The CDR3 nucleotides read TGTGCCAGCAGCTTTGACCCAAACCCTAACTATGGCTACACCTTC.

This chain uses TRBV29-1 with TRBJ2-7; TRBD1 matches 10 bases. V was pared by 7 bases and J by 6 bases, with 9 bases of the junction left unmatched. This CDR3 comprises 13 residues. The germline V gene encodes CDR1 SQVTM and CDR2 ANQGSEA. For the CDR3, the DNA is TGCAGCGCCCAAGGGACAGGGGTGGTCGAGCAGTACTTC. Translation gives CSAQGTGVVEQYF.

The chain carries TRBV3-1 (or the pseudogene TRBV3-2) and TRBJ2-1; 8 positions match TRBD2. The CDR3 is made up of 19 amino acids. The V and J ends lost 1 base and 2 bases, in that order; junction bases with no gene match: 13. Germline V CDR1 and CDR2: LGHDT, YNNKEL (reference sequence). As DNA, the CDR3 is TGTGCCAGCAGCCAAGGGCTCCCCCAGCGGGGGTTCACCTACAATGAGCAGTTCTTC. It specifies CASSQGLPQRGFTYNEQFF.

This chain joins TRBV30 and TRBJ2-7; 8 bases agree with TRBD2. Germline CDR1 and CDR2: GTSNPN and SVGIG (reference sequence). V was clipped by 6 bases and J by 0 bases; unmatched bases: 7. The CDR3 extends over 14 amino acids. Written as DNA, the CDR3 is TGTGCCTGCCAAGCTAGCGGGTTCTCCTACGAGCAGTACTTC. The encoded protein is CACQASGFSYEQYF.

This chain joins TRBV28 and TRBJ1-5; TRBD1 might be the D (6 bases). This CDR3 is built from 15 residues. The V and J ends lost 6 bases and 2 bases respectively, with 14 bases between them. Germline V lookup: CDR1 MDHEN, CDR2 SYDVKM. The CDR3 loop reads CASSPGVIGNQPQHF. The CDR3 bases are TGTGCCAGCAGCCCAGGGGTCATCGGCAATCAGCCCCAGCATTTT.

The chain has TRBV5-1 and TRBJ2-5; possibly TRBD1 for D (5 bases). CDR3 size: 16 residues. CDR1 SGHRS and CDR2 YFSETQ come from the germline V gene. The V and J ends lost 0 bases and 1 base respectively, with 13 bases between them. Written as DNA, the CDR3 is TGCGCCAGCAGCTTGGACGGCCGACAGTTCCAAGAGACCCAGTACTTC. Translated: CASSLDGRQFQETQYF.

This chain uses TRBV28 with TRBJ2-2; D is ambiguous. CDR3 length: 12 residues. Trimming cost V 5 bases and J 9 bases, with 10 bases left between them. The germline V gene has CDR1 MDHEN and CDR2 SYDVKM. CDR3 DNA sequence: TGTGCCAGCAGTATGGACCTGTGGGAGCTGTTTTTT. It encodes CASSMDLWELFF.

V and J are TRBV6-6 and TRBJ2-2; TRBD2 might be the D (5 bases). From germline, CDR1 is MNHNY and CDR2 SVGAGI (reference sequence). The ends were cut back, 6 bases at V and 0 bases at J, with 8 bases in the middle. CDR3 length equals 14 residues. CDR3 amino acids: CASSSGANTGELFF. The CDR3 region has the DNA TGTGCCAGCAGCTCCGGGGCGAACACCGGGGAGCTGTTTTTT.

In its sample, this clone is medium-sized. This sequence joins TRBV19 and TRBJ2-1; 8 bases line up with TRBD2. Germline CDR1 is LNHDA and CDR2 is SQIVND (reference sequence). Trimming removed 1 base from V and 0 bases from J; junction bases left unmatched: 8. CDR3 size: 18 residues. CDR3: CASSIALLAGASYNEQFF. The CDR3 DNA reads as TGTGCCAGTAGTATAGCCCTCCTAGCGGGTGCCTCCTACAATGAGCAGTTCTTC.

CDR3 protein: CASSQDQRFTDTQYF. The CDR3 nucleotides read TGTGCCAGCAGCCAAGATCAGCGCTTCACAGATACGCAGTATTTT. This rearrangement joins TRBV4-2 to TRBJ2-3; D is undetermined. The V gene lost 0 bases and the J gene lost 2 bases, with 9 bases spanning the gap. CDR3 length: 15 amino acids. CDR1 is LGHNA and CDR2 is YNFKEQ in the germline V gene.

This clone has a handful of counts. J is TRBJ1-4 and V is TRBV7-9; D remains unclear. The CDR3 totals 13 residues. Germline CDR1 is SEHNR and CDR2 is FQNEAQ (reference sequence). V was pared by 1 base and J by 8 bases, with 8 bases between. The DNA for the CDR3 is TGTGCCAGCAGCTTAGGGGGTGCGGAAAAACTGTTTTTT. As protein: CASSLGGAEKLFF.

The chain recombines TRBV12-3 or TRBV12-4 with TRBJ2-7, with D possibly being TRBD1 or TRBD2 (6 bases each). The V end was cut by 6 bases, the J end by 6 bases, with 15 bases between. The CDR3 sequence is 13 residues long. In DNA form, the CDR3 reads TGTGCCAGCAGCCCGCTTCGGGGGCTCGAGCAGTACTTC. Translation gives CASSPLRGLEQYF.

This chain uses TRBV27 with TRBJ2-5; 11 positions agree with TRBD1. V lost 5 bases to trimming and J lost 5 bases; unmatched junction nucleotides: 4. This CDR3 is 14 amino acids long. In germline, CDR1 is MNHEY, CDR2 SMNVEV (reference sequence). CDR3 in DNA: TGTGCCAGCAGTACTCGGACAGGGGGCGAGACCCAGTACTTC. Translation gives CASSTRTGGETQYF.

V usage is TRBV19 and J usage is TRBJ1-5; 9 bases are shared with TRBD1. This CDR3 spans 17 amino acids. CDR1 is LNHDA, CDR2 SQIVND, per germline (reference sequence). V was clipped by 8 bases and J by 2 bases; unmatched bases: 13. The CDR3 nucleotides read TGTGCCAGTCATGGGACAGGGAAAACTTTAGGCAATCAGCCCCAGCATTTT. It yields the protein CASHGTGKTLGNQPQHF.

This clone was seen a handful of times. The V and J genes are TRBV19 and TRBJ2-1; D possibly corresponds to TRBD2 (5 bases). The V and J ends lost 6 bases and 8 bases respectively, with 14 bases between them. Germline loops: CDR1 LNHDA, CDR2 SQIVND (reference sequence). This CDR3 spans 13 amino acids. CDR3 coding DNA: TGTGCCAGTAGGGAAAGGGAGCGCGATGAGCAGTTCTTC. The encoded protein is CASRERERDEQFF.

The CDR3 here is CASSNPRGGKFF. The CDR3 DNA reads as TGTGCCAGCAGCAACCCACGGGGGGGGAAGTTCTTC. This rearrangement joins TRBV7-9 to TRBJ2-1; 8 bases are shared with TRBD2. CDR3 size: 12 residues. J was trimmed by 14 bases and V by 5 bases; bases with no gene match: 8. Germline V lookup: CDR1 SEHNR, CDR2 FQNEAQ (reference sequence).

V and J are TRBV7-9 and TRBJ1-1, with D tentatively TRBD1 (6 bases). The germline gives CDR1 SEHNR, CDR2 FQNEAQ (reference sequence). This CDR3 comprises 15 residues. V lost 5 bases and J 1 base, leaving 14 bases between the germline ends. The CDR3 region is CASSPGGQKNTEAFF. Here the CDR3 DNA reads TGTGCCAGCAGCCCGGGGGGACAAAAGAACACTGAAGCTTTCTTT.

This clone was detected a few times. The chain employs TRBV2 and TRBJ1-5; D is possibly TRBD1 (6 bases). Per germline, CDR1 SNHLY and CDR2 FYNNEI. Between the trimmed V and J ends, which lost 8 bases and 4 bases, there was a span of 18 bases. The CDR3 totals 15 residues. The CDR3 region is CASSGTGFGNQPQHF. Written as DNA, the CDR3 is TGTGCCAGCTCAGGAACAGGGTTCGGAAATCAGCCCCAGCATTTT.